This T cell receptor beta chain comes out of a study of shared clonotypes between healthy human individuals. Whole-study results and caveats: In a handful of donors, approximately 5% of naive CD4 clonotypes appeared in common. Naive subsets tended to show greater estimated richness than memory subsets.

On this clone itself: Its antigen is as yet unknown.

Produced via immunoSEQ multiplex PCR; TCRdb's table is partial and in-frame only. The sample yields around 1.5 million clones, about 98% seen once. Trimming shortened V by 3 bases and J by 4 bases, and 10 bases separated the two germline ends. The germline V gene encodes CDR1 ENHRY and CDR2 SYGVKD. The CDR3 totals 14 residues. The chain is built from TRBV10-3 and TRBJ2-1; D remains ambiguous. This sequence was found in a man younger than 45 in good health. Sample: naive CD4+ T cells sorted from blood. Documented subset: CD45RA+ positively selected. CDR3 region: CAISETGSYNEQFF. The CDR3 DNA reads as TGTGCCATCAGTGAAACGGGCTCTTACAATGAGCAGTTCTTC.